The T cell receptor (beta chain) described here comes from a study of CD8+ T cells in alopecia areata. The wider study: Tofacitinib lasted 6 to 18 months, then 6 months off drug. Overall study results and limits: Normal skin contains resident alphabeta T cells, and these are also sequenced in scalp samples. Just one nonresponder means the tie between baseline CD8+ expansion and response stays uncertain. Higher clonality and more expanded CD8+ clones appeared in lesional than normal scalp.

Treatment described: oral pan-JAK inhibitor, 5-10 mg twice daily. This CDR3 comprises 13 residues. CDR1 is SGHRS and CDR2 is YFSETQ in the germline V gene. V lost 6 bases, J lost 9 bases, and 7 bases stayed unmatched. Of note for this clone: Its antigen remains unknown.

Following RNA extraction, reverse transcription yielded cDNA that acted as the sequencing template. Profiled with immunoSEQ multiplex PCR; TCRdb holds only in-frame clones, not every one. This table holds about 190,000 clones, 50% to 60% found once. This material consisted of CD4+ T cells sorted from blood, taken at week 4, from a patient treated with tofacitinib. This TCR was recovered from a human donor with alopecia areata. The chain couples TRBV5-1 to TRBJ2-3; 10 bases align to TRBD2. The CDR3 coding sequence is TGCGCCAGCACCTCTGGAGCGGGAGGGACGCAGTATTTT. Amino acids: CASTSGAGGTQYF.